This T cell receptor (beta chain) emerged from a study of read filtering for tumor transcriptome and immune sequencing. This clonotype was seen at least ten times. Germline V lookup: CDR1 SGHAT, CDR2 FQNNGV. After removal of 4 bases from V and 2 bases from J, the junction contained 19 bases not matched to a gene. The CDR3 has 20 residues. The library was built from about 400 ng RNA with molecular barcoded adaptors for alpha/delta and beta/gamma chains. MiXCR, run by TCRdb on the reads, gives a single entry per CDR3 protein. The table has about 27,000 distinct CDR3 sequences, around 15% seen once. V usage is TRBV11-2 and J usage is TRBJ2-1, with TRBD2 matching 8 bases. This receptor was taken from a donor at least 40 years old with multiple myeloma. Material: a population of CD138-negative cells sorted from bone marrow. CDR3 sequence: CASSSSSVLAEGSAYNEQFF. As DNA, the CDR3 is TGTGCCAGCAGCTCCTCGAGTGTACTAGCGGAGGGAAGCGCCTACAATGAGCAGTTCTTC. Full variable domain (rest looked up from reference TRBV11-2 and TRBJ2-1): EAGVAQSPRYKIIEKRQSVAFWCNPISGHATLYWYQQILGQGPKLLIQFQNNGVVDDSQLPKDRFSAERLKGVDSTLKIQPAKLEDSAVYLCASSSSSVLAEGSAYNEQFFGPGTRLTVL.